This TCR beta chain was sequenced during a study of T cell repertoires in cytomegalovirus infection. Study as a whole: CMV epitopes used comprised recently identified HLA-C-restricted ones and well-studied HLA-B-restricted ones. Public signatures in TCR beta pointed to CMV infection and matching HLA type. Broader study findings: CMV-specific TCR beta clonotypes restricted by HLA-C were the ones dominating the ex vivo response.

In regard to this clonotype: Its antigen is currently unknown.

This CDR3 region has 15 residues. Trimming shortened V by 2 bases and J by 0 bases, and 10 bases separated the two germline ends. From germline, CDR1 is LNHDA and CDR2 SQIVND (reference sequence). Via MiXCR, TCRdb re-called the reads, giving one row per CDR3 protein. Among hundreds of thousands of distinct CDR3 sequences, around 35% were seen once, and the ten largest hold roughly a sixth. This TCR was sampled from a human donor in good health (CMV status not recorded). Some clones in this sample may be carry-over from other donors' samples. The sequences come from cultured PBMCs, collected from culture after CMV antigen stimulation. The rearrangement links TRBV19 to TRBJ1-2; D is undetermined. CDR3 nucleotide sequence: TGTGCCAGTAGTATAATGACGGAAGCTAACTATGGCTACACCTTC. Amino acids: CASSIMTEANYGYTF.